This TCR beta chain derives from a study of shared clonotypes between healthy human individuals. Germline CDR1 and CDR2: MNHNS and SASEGT. This CDR3 is 13 amino acids long. With 4 bases removed from V and 2 bases from J, the gap between germline ends came to 8 bases. The table came from immunoSEQ multiplex PCR; TCRdb's copy has only in-frame clones and leaves some out. Among approximately 740,000 clones listed, approximately 79% were seen once. The genes are TRBV6-1 and TRBJ1-2; D gene ambiguous. Sequencing was carried out using memory CD4+ T cells sorted from blood. Stated subset: CD45RA-negative fraction. This receptor was identified in a woman aged 25-40 years in good health. CDR3 loop: CASSVDKNYGYTF. In nucleotides, the CDR3 is TGTGCCAGCAGTGTTGACAAGAACTATGGCTACACCTTC.